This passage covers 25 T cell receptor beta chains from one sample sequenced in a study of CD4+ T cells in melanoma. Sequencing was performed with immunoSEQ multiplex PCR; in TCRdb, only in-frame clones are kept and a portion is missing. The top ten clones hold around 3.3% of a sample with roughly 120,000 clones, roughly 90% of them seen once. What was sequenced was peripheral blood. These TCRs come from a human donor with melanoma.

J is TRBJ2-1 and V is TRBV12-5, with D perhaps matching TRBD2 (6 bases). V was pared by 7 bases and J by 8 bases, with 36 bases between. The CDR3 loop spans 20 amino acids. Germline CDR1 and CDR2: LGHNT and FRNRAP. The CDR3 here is CASARSREHLGRDKLHEQFF. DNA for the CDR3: TGTGCTAGTGCCCGGTCGCGGGAACACTTGGGGCGGGATAAGCTCCATGAGCAGTTCTTC. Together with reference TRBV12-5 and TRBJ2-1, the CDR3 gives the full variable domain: DARVTQTPRHKVTEMGQEVTMRCQPILGHNTVFWYRQTMMQGLELLAYFRNRAPLDDSGMPKDRFSAEMPDATLATLKIQPSEPRDSAVYFCASARSREHLGRDKLHEQFFGPGTRLTVL.

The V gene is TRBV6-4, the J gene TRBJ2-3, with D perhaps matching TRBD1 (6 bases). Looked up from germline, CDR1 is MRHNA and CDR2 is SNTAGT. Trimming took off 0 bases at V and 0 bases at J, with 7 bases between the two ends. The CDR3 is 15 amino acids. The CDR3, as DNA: TGTGCCAGCAGTGACTCGGGACACAGCACAGATACGCAGTATTTT. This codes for CASSDSGHSTDTQYF.

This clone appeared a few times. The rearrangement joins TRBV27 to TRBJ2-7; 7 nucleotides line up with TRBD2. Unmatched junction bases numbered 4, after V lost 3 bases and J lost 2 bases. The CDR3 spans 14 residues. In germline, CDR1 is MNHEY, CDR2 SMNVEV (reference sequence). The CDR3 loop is CASSFQAGTYEQYF. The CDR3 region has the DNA TGTGCCAGCAGTTTCCAAGCGGGGACCTACGAGCAGTACTTC.

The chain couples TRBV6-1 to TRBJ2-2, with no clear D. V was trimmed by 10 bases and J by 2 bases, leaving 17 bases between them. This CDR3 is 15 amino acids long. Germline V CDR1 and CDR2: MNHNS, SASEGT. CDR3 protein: CATPKGYRNTGELFF. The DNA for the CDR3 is TGTGCCACCCCTAAGGGTTACAGAAACACCGGGGAGCTGTTTTTT.

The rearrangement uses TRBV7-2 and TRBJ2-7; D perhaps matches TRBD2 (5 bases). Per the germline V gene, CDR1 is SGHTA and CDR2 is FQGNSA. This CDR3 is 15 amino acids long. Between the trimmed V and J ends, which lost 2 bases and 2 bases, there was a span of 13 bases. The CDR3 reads CASSLNPGIAYEQYF. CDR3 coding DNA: TGTGCCAGCAGCTTAAACCCGGGGATTGCCTACGAGCAGTACTTC.

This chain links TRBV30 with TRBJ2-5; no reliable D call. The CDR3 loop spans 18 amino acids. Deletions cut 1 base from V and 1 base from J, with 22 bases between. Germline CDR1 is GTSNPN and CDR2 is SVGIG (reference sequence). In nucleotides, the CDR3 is TGTGCCTGGAGTGGCCCAAAGAGCCCCCAAACCCGCCAAGAGACCCAGTACTTC. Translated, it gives CAWSGPKSPQTRQETQYF.

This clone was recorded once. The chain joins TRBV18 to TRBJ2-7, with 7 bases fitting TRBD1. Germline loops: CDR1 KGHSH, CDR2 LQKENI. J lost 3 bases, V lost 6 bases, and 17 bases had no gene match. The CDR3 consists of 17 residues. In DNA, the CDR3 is TGTGCCAGCTCTCCAGGACCGGACAGGCCCACTTTCTACGAGCAGTACTTC. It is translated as CASSPGPDRPTFYEQYF. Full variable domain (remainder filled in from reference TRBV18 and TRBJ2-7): NAGVMQNPRHLVRRRGQEARLRCSPMKGHSHVYWYRQLPEEGLKFMVYLQKENIIDESGMPKERFSAEFPKEGPSILRIQQVVRGDSAAYFCASSPGPDRPTFYEQYFGPGTRLTVT.

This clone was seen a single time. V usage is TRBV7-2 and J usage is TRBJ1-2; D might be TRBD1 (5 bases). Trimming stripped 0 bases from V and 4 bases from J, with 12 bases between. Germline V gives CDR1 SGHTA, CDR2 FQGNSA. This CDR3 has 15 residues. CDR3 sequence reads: CASSLALTGSYGYTF. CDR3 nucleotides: TGTGCCAGCAGCTTAGCGCTAACAGGCAGCTATGGCTACACCTTC.

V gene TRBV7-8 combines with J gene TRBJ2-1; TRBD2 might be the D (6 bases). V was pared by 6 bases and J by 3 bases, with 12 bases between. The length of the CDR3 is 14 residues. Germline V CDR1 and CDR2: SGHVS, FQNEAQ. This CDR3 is CASRSPGLYNEQFF. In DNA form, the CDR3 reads TGTGCCAGCAGATCCCCGGGACTCTACAATGAGCAGTTCTTC.

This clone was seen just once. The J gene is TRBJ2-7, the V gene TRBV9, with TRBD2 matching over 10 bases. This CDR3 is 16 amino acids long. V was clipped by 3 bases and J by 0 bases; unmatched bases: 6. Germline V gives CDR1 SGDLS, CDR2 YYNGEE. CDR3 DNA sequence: TGTGCCAGCAGCGCCGAAGTAGCGGGGGGCTCCTACGAGCAGTACTTC. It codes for CASSAEVAGGSYEQYF.

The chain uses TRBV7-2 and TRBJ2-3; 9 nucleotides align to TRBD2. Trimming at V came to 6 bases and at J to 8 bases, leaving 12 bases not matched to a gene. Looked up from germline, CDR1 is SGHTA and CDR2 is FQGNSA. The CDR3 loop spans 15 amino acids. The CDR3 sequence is CASSSVGTSRGTQYF. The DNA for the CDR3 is TGTGCCAGCAGTTCCGTTGGGACTAGCAGGGGTACGCAGTATTTT.

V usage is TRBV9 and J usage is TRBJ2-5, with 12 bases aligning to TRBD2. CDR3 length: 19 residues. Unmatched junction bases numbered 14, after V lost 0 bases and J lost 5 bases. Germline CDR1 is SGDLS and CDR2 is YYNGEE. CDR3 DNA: TGTGCCAGCAGCGTAGGATGGCTAGCGGGGGGGTCGGGGAAGGAGACCCAGTACTTC. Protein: CASSVGWLAGGSGKETQYF.

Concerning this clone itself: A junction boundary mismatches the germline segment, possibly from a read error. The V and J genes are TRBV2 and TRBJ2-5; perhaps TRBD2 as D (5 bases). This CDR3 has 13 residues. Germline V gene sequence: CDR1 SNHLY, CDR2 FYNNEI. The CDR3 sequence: CASSRAGVVSQYF. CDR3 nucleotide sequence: TGCGCCAGCAGCCGAGCCGGGGTCGTTAGCCAGTACTTC.

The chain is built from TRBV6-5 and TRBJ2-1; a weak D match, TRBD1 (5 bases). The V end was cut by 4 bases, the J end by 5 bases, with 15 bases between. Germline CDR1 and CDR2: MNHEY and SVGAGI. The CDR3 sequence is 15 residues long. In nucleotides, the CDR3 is TGTGCCAGCAGTTTAACAGGACCCAGCAACAATGAGCAGTTCTTC. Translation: CASSLTGPSNNEQFF.

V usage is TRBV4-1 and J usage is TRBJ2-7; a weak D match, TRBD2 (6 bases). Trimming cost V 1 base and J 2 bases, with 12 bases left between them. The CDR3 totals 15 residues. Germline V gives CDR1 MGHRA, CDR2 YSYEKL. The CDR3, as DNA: TGCGCCAGCAGCCAAGCAAGAGGGAGGCCCTACGAGCAGTACTTC. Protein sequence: CASSQARGRPYEQYF.

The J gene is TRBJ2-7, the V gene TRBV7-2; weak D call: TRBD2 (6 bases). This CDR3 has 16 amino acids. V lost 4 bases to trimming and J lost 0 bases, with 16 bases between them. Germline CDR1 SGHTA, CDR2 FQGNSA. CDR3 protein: CASSYRSGQSSYEQYF. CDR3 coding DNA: TGTGCCAGCAGCTACCGTAGCGGTCAGAGCTCCTACGAGCAGTACTTC.

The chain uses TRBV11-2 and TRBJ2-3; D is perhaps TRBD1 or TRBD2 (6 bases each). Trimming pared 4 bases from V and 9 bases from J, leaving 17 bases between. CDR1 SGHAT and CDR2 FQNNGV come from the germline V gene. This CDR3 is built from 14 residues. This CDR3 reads CASSSRGQGSTQYF. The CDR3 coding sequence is TGTGCCAGCAGCTCCCGGGGGCAGGGGTCGACGCAGTATTTT.

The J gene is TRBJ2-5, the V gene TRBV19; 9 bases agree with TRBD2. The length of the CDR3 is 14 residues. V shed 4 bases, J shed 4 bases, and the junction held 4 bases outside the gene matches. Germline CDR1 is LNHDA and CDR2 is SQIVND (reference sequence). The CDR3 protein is CASSNGGRGETQYF. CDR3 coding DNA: TGTGCCAGTAGTAACGGCGGGAGGGGAGAGACCCAGTACTTC.

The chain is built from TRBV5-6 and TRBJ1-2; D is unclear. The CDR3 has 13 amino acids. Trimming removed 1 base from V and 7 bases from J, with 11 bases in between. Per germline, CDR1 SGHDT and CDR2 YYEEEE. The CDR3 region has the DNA TGTGCCAGCAGCTTGCCGGTGGGGATTGGCTACACCTTC. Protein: CASSLPVGIGYTF. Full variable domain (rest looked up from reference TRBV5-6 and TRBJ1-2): DAGVTQSPTHLIKTRGQQVTLRCSPKSGHDTVSWYQQALGQGPQFIFQYYEEEERQRGNFPDRFSGHQFPNYSSELNVNALLLGDSALYLCASSLPVGIGYTFGSGTRLTVV.

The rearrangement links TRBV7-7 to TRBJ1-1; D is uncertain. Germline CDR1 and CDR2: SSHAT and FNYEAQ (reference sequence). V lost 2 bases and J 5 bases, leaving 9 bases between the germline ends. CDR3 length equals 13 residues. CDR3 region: CASSLNRETEAFF. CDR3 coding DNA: TGTGCCAGCAGCTTAAACCGGGAGACTGAAGCTTTCTTT.

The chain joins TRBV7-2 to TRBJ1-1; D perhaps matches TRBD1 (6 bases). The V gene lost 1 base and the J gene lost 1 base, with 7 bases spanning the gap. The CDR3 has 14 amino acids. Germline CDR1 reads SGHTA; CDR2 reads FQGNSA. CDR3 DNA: TGTGCCAGCAGCTTAGGAGGGGGGAACACTGAAGCTTTCTTT. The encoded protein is CASSLGGGNTEAFF.

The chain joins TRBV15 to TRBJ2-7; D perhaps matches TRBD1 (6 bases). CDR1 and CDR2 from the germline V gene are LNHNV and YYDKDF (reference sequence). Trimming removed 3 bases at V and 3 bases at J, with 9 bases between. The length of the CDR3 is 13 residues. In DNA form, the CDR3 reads TGTGCCACCAGCAGCGGACAGTTCTACGAGCAGTACTTC. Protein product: CATSSGQFYEQYF.

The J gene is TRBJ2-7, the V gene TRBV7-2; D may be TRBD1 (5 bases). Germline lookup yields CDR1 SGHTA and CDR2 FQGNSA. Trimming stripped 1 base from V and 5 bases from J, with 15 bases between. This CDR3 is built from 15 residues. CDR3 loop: CASSLDRRVSHEQYF. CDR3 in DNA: TGTGCCAGCAGCTTAGATCGCAGGGTGTCCCACGAGCAGTACTTC.

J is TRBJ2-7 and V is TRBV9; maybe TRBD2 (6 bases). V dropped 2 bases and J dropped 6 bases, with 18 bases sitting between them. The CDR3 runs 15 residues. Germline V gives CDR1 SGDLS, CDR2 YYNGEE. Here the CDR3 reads CASSVEGQGGLEQYF. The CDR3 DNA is TGTGCCAGCAGCGTGGAGGGGCAGGGCGGGCTCGAGCAGTACTTC.

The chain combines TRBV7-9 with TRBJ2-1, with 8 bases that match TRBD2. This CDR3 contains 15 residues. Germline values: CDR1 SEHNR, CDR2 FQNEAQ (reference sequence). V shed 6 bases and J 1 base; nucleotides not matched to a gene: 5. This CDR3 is CASSPAGDSYNEQFF. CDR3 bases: TGTGCCAGCAGTCCAGCGGGGGATTCCTACAATGAGCAGTTCTTC. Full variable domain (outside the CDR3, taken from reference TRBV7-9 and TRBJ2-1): DTGVSQNPRHKITKRGQNVTFRCDPISEHNRLYWYRQTLGQGPEFLTYFQNEAQLEKSRLLSDRFSAERPKGSFSTLEIQRTEQGDSAMYLCASSPAGDSYNEQFFGPGTRLTVL.